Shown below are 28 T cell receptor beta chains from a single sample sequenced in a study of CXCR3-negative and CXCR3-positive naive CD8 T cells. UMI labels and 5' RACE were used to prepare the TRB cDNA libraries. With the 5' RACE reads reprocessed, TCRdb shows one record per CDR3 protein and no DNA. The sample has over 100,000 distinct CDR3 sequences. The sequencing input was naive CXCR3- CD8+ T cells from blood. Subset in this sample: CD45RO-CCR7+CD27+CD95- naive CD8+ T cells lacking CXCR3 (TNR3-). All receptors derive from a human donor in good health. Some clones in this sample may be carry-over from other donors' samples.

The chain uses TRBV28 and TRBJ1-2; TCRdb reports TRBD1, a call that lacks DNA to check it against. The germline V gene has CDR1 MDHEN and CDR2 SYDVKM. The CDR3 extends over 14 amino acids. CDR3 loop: CASSSKQGLWGYTF.

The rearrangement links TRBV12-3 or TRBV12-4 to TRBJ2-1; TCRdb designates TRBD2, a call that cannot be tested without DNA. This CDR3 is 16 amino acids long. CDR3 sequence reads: CASSLGAGGSYNEQFF.

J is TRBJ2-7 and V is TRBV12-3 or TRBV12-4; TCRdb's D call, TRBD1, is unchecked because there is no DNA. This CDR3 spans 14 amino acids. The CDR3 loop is CASSQSGTAYEQYF.

The CDR3 loop reads CASSQEAAGGTYNEQFF. V usage is TRBV4-1 and J usage is TRBJ2-1; TCRdb proposes TRBD2, but this gene call is untestable without DNA. The CDR3 has 17 amino acids. CDR1 and CDR2 (germline): MGHRA, YSYEKL.

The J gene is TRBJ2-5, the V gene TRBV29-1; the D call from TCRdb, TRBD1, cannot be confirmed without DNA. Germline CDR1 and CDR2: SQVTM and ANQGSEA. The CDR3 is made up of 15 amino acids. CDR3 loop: CSVEVWDRVKETQYF. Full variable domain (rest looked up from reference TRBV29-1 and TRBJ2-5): SAVISQKPSRDICQRGTSLTIQCQVDSQVTMMFWYRQQPGQSLTLIATANQGSEATYESGFVIDKFPISRPNLTFSTLTVSNMSPEDSSIYLCSVEVWDRVKETQYFGPGTRLLVL.

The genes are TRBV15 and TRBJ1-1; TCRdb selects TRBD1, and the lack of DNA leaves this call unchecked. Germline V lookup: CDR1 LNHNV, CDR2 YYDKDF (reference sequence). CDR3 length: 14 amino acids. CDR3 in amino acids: CATSRVQGGTEAFF.

The CDR3 loop is CSVVPGNEQFF. The genes are TRBV29-1 and TRBJ2-1; TCRdb reports TRBD1, a call that lacks DNA to check it against. This CDR3 spans 11 amino acids. The germline gives CDR1 SQVTM, CDR2 ANQGSEA.

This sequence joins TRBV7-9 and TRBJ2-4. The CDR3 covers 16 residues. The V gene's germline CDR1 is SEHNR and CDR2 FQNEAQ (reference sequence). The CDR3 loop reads CASSLAPTSAKNIQYF.

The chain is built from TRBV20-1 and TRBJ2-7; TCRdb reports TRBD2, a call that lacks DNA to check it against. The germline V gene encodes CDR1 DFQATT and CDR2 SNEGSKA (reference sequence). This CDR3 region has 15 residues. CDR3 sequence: CSATLEGLPSYEQYF.

The CDR3 is CASSQEGGFNEQFF. The rearrangement joins TRBV4-2 to TRBJ2-1; TCRdb designates TRBD1, a call that cannot be tested without DNA. This CDR3 is 14 amino acids long. Per germline, CDR1 LGHNA and CDR2 YNFKEQ.

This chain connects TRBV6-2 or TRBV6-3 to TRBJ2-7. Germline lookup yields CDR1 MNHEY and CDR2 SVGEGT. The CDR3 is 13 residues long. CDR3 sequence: CASSSLGPYEQYF.

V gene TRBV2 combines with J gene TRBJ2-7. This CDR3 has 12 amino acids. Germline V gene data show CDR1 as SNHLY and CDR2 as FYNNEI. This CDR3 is CASSEGPYEQYF.

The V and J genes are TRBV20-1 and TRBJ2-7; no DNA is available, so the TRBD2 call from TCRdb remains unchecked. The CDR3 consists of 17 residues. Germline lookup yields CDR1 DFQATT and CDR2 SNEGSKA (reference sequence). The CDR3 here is CSARDPLAGSYSYEQYF.

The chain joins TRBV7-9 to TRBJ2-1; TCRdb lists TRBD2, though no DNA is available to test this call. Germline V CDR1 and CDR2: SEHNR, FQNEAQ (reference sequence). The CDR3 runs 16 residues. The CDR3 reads CASSQTSSVAYNEQFF. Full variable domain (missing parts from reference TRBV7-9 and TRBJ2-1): DTGVSQNPRHKITKRGQNVTFRCDPISEHNRLYWYRQTLGQGPEFLTYFQNEAQLEKSRLLSDRFSAERPKGSFSTLEIQRTEQGDSAMYLCASSQTSSVAYNEQFFGPGTRLTVL.

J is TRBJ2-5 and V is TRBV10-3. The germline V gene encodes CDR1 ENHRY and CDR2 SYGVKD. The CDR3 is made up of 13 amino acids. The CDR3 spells CAISEGRQETQYF.

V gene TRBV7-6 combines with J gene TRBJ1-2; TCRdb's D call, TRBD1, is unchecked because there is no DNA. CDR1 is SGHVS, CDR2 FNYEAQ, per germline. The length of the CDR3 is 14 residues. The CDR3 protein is CASSHPGLGEGYTF.

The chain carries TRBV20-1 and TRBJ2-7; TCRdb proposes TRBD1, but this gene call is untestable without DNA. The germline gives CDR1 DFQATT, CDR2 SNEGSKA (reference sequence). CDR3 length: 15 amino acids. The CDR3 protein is CSVPWMDTRFDEQYF.

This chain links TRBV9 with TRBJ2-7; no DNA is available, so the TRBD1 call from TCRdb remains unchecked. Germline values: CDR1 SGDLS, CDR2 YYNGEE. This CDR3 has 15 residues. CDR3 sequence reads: CASSGGRVPLYEQYF.

This CDR3 is CSASSGPEPYEQYF. The chain links TRBV20-1 to TRBJ2-7; the TCRdb call, TRBD2, lacks DNA for checking. The CDR3 is made up of 14 amino acids. Germline loops: CDR1 DFQATT, CDR2 SNEGSKA (reference sequence).

The CDR3 reads CASSPTSGRGFNEQFF. This chain uses TRBV7-8 with TRBJ2-1; TCRdb lists TRBD2, though no DNA is available to test this call. Germline values: CDR1 SGHVS, CDR2 FQNEAQ. CDR3 length equals 16 residues.

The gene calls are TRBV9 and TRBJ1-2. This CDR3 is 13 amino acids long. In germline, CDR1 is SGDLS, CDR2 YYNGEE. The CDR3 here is CASSGGSNYGYTF.

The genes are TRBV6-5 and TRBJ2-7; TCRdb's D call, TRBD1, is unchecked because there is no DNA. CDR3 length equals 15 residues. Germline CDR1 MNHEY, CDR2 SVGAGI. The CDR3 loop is CASSYSAGRGYEQYF.

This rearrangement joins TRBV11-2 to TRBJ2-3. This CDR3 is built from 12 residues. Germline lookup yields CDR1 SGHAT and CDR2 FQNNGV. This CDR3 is CASSSHPHTQYF.

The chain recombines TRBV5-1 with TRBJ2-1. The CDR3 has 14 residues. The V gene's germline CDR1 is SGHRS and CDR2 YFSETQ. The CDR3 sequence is CASSLDQDYNEQFF.

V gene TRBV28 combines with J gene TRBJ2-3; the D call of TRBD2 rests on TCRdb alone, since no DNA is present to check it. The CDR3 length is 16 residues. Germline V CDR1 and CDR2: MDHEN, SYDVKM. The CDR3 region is CASSLGTSGSGDTQYF.

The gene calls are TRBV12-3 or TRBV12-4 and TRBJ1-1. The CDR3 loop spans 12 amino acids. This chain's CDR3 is CASSFSRAEAFF.

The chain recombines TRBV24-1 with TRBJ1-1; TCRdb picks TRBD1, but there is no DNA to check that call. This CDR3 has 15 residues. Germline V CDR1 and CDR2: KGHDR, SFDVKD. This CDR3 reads CATSDTGTGYTEAFF.

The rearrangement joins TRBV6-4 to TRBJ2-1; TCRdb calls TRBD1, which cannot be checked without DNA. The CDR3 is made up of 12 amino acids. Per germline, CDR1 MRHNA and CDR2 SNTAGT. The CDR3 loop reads CASSDGANEQFF.